Following are 28 T cell receptor beta chains from one sample sequenced in a study of blood T cells in healthy people across ages. A J-beta primer mix and a sample-barcoded 5' primer were used in a second PCR of about 6 to 12 cycles. TCRdb redid the calling of the 5' RACE reads with MiXCR, one entry per CDR3 protein. In the table there are 450,000 to 700,000 distinct CDR3 sequences, roughly 29% of which are singletons. Sequencing input: blood. These receptors came from a woman in her 70s in good health.

The chain recombines TRBV20-1 with TRBJ1-5; D call uncertain. Germline V lookup: CDR1 DFQATT, CDR2 SNEGSKA (reference sequence). The CDR3 loop spans 13 amino acids. V was cut by 4 bases and J by 4 bases, with 11 bases left in between. CDR3 sequence reads: CSAKGRSNQPQHF. CDR3 nucleotides: TGCAGTGCTAAGGGCAGGAGTAATCAGCCCCAGCATTTT.

This chain joins TRBV2 and TRBJ1-2, with TRBD1 matching over 8 bases. Germline values: CDR1 SNHLY, CDR2 FYNNEI. V shed 6 bases and J 5 bases; nucleotides not matched to a gene: 8. The CDR3 has 14 amino acids. CDR3: CASSGARTGYGYTF. For the CDR3, the DNA is TGTGCCAGCAGCGGGGCGAGGACAGGGTATGGCTACACCTTC. The variable domain in full, with the rest retrieved from reference TRBV2 and TRBJ1-2, is EPEVTQTPSHQVTQMGQEVILRCVPISNHLYFYWYRQILGQKVEFLVSFYNNEISEKSEIFDDQFSVERPDGSNFTLKIRSTKLEDSAMYFCASSGARTGYGYTFGSGTRLTVV.

This clonotype was counted between two and nine times. The chain recombines TRBV21-1 with TRBJ2-7; the table calls TRBD1, which could not be checked here. TRBV21-1 is a pseudogene. The CDR3 loop spans 15 amino acids. The CDR3 DNA follows: TGTGCCAGCAGCAACCGGGACAGGGGAATCGGCGAGCAGTACTTC. This sequence encodes CASSNRDRGIGEQYF.

V is TRBV4-2 and J is TRBJ2-1; maybe TRBD2 (6 bases). The DNA end favors TRBJ2-5, so the J call may be wrong. Germline assignment: CDR1 LGHNA and CDR2 YNFKEQ. This CDR3 spans 17 amino acids. The CDR3 nucleotides are TGTGCCAGCAGCCAGGGAGGAGGGACCCGCATTCAAGAGACCCAGTACTTC. Its translation is CASSQGGGTRIQETQYF.

The DNA of the CDR3 is TGTGCCAGCAGCCTACAGGGTCGGGGCTACACCTTC. Its protein product is CASSLQGRGYTF. V and J are TRBV12-3 or TRBV12-4 and TRBJ1-2; D is perhaps TRBD1 (6 bases). CDR3 size: 12 residues. Trimming pared 6 bases from V and 8 bases from J, leaving 13 bases between.

V usage is TRBV5-1 and J usage is TRBJ1-2, with TRBD1 matching over 7 bases. After removal of 4 bases from V and 1 base from J, the junction contained 10 bases not matched to a gene. The CDR3 has 16 residues. Germline V gives CDR1 SGHRS, CDR2 YFSETQ. The CDR3 DNA is TGCGCCAGCAGCCCTGGGACAGCCAGCCTTAACTATGGCTACACCTTC. Its protein is CASSPGTASLNYGYTF.

Only a few counts were recorded for this clonotype. The V call is TRBV29-1, the J call TRBJ2-3; 8 bases align to TRBD2. CDR1 and CDR2 (germline): SQVTM, ANQGSEA. The CDR3 extends over 14 amino acids. V trimming: 6 bases; J trimming: 5 bases; junction bases outside the gene matches: 10. The CDR3 region is CSVASGGPGDTQYF. The CDR3 region has the DNA TGCAGCGTGGCAAGCGGGGGACCCGGAGATACGCAGTATTTT.

The J gene is TRBJ1-2, the V gene TRBV6-2 or TRBV6-3; 9 bases align to TRBD1. The junction had 10 bases not matched to a gene; V was cut back by 6 bases and J by 5 bases. The CDR3 loop spans 15 amino acids. Germline values: CDR1 MNHEY, CDR2 SVGEGT. CDR3 nucleotide sequence: TGTGCCAGCAGCAATACAGGGGGCGCATCGTATGGCTACACCTTC. Residues: CASSNTGGASYGYTF.

This sequence joins TRBV6-6 and TRBJ1-2; 7 bases are a match to TRBD1. CDR1 is MNHNY, CDR2 SVGAGI, per germline (reference sequence). The CDR3 covers 16 residues. J lost 1 base, V lost 6 bases, and 11 bases had no gene match. CDR3: CASRGPPGQNNYGYTF. The DNA of the CDR3 is TGTGCCAGCAGGGGCCCTCCGGGACAGAATAACTATGGCTACACCTTC.

This clonotype was picked up one time. J is TRBJ2-5 and V is TRBV11-2; no clear D. The CDR3 has 14 residues. Germline lookup yields CDR1 SGHAT and CDR2 FQNNGV. V was trimmed by 2 bases and J by 5 bases, leaving 12 bases between them. The CDR3 DNA is TGTGCCAGCAGCTTAAATAGGGTATCGGAGACCCAGTACTTC. Translation gives CASSLNRVSETQYF.

The CDR3 loop reads CASSQEGSLKNIQYF. Here the CDR3 DNA reads TGTGCCAGCAGCCAAGAGGGCAGCCTGAAAAACATTCAGTACTTC. The chain recombines TRBV4-2 with TRBJ2-4; D is ambiguous. Trimming stripped 0 bases from V and 4 bases from J, with 10 bases between. Germline-derived CDR1 and CDR2 are LGHNA and YNFKEQ. This CDR3 is 15 amino acids long.

The gene calls are TRBV3-1 and TRBJ2-6; D is unclear. The CDR3 is 18 amino acids. CDR1 and CDR2 (germline): LGHDT, YNNKEL (reference sequence). The V end was cut by 1 base, the J end by 1 base, with 14 bases between. CDR3 sequence (DNA): TGTGCCAGCAGCCAAGTTCGAGGCGCGGAATCTGGGGCCAACGTCCTGACTTTC. Protein sequence: CASSQVRGAESGANVLTF.

This CDR3 is CASSLQRTGNYEQYF. The CDR3 nucleotides are TGTGCCAGCAGCTTACAAAGGACGGGAAACTACGAGCAGTACTTC. This chain connects TRBV7-2 to TRBJ2-7; possibly TRBD2 for D (5 bases). V was cut by 2 bases and J by 3 bases, with 14 bases left in between. The CDR3 has 15 amino acids. Germline CDR1 is SGHTA and CDR2 is FQGNSA.

This rearrangement joins TRBV7-2 to TRBJ2-7; 8 bases agree with TRBD1. The CDR3 consists of 14 residues. In germline, CDR1 is SGHTA, CDR2 FQGNSA. The trim removed 4 bases at V and 6 bases at J, leaving 8 bases unmatched. The CDR3 region has the DNA TGTGCCAGCAGCTCCACAGGGGGAGTTGGCGAGCAGTACTTC. Its translation is CASSSTGGVGEQYF. Together with reference TRBV7-2 and TRBJ2-7, the CDR3 gives the full variable domain: GAGVSQSPSNKVTEKGKDVELRCDPISGHTALYWYRQSLGQGLEFLIYFQGNSAPDKSGLPSDRFSAERTGGSVSTLTIQRTQQEDSAVYLCASSSTGGVGEQYFGPGTRLTVT.

The chain couples TRBV20-1 to TRBJ2-7; 11 bases match TRBD2. The DNA matches TRBJ2-1 better at its end, which makes the J call doubtful. CDR3 length equals 15 residues. Germline CDR1 DFQATT, CDR2 SNEGSKA (reference sequence). CDR3 DNA: TGCAGTGCTCGAAGACTAGCGGGGACCAACAATGAGCAGTTCTTC. It translates to CSARRLAGTNNEQFF.

This clonotype was picked up many times. The J gene is TRBJ2-5, the V gene TRBV7-2; 10 bases fit TRBD2. Germline trimming cut 6 bases from V and 1 base from J; bases unmatched to any gene: 5. Germline V lookup: CDR1 SGHTA, CDR2 FQGNSA. The CDR3 consists of 15 residues. DNA for the CDR3: TGTGCCAGCAGTCAAAAGCGGGGGGGCCAAGAGACCCAGTACTTC. Residues: CASSQKRGGQETQYF.

This clonotype was counted only a few times. The chain couples TRBV20-1 to TRBJ1-1; a weak D match, TRBD1 (6 bases). Germline V gives CDR1 DFQATT, CDR2 SNEGSKA (reference sequence). V was cut by 6 bases and J by 4 bases, with 12 bases left in between. The CDR3 is 12 residues long. The CDR3 spells CSAAGESTEAFF. The CDR3 nucleotides read TGCAGTGCGGCAGGGGAGAGCACTGAAGCTTTCTTT.

This clonotype has just a few counts. The chain combines TRBV6-1 with TRBJ1-5, with 7 bases fitting TRBD1. The CDR3 consists of 16 residues. The V and J ends lost 2 bases and 3 bases, in that order; junction bases with no gene match: 7. The germline V gene has CDR1 MNHNS and CDR2 SASEGT. The CDR3: CASSENTGQYNQPQHF. The CDR3 nucleotides are TGTGCCAGCAGTGAAAATACGGGACAGTACAATCAGCCCCAGCATTTT.

On this clonotype: The junction differs from germline at one of its ends, possibly a read error. CDR3 loop: CASSRTAEKLIF. CDR3 in DNA: TGTGCCAGCTCTCGGACAGCGGAAAAACTGATTTTT. The V and J genes are TRBV18 and TRBJ1-4; TRBD1 is a possible D gene (6 bases). The CDR3 contains 12 residues. Germline V gene sequence: CDR1 KGHSH, CDR2 LQKENI.

The chain employs TRBV14 and TRBJ2-3; no clear D. This CDR3 contains 15 residues. Germline V CDR1 and CDR2: SGHDN, FVKESK. The V gene lost 1 base and the J gene lost 4 bases, with 12 bases spanning the gap. The CDR3: CASSQVSTFSDTQYF. DNA for the CDR3: TGTGCCAGCAGCCAAGTCTCGACCTTCTCAGATACGCAGTATTTT.

This clonotype was observed a handful of times. This rearrangement joins TRBV6-6 to TRBJ1-1; possibly TRBD1 for D (6 bases). Deletions cut 6 bases from V and 8 bases from J, with 16 bases between. This CDR3 is built from 13 residues. CDR1 MNHNY and CDR2 SVGAGI come from the germline V gene (reference sequence). CDR3 protein: CASSLIGQPEAFF. In DNA form, the CDR3 reads TGTGCCAGCAGCCTTATAGGACAGCCCGAAGCTTTCTTT.

The rearrangement uses TRBV29-1 and TRBJ2-3; D tentatively fits TRBD1 or TRBD2 (5 bases each). The CDR3 contains 15 residues. The V end lost 8 bases, the J end lost 0 bases, and 18 bases lay between the germline ends. CDR1 is SQVTM, CDR2 ANQGSEA, per germline. CDR3 sequence reads: CSSRGGGFSTDTQYF. CDR3 nucleotides: TGCAGCTCCCGGGGCGGAGGCTTTAGCACAGATACGCAGTATTTT.

There are a few counts of this clonotype. The J gene is TRBJ1-5, the V gene TRBV12-3 or TRBV12-4; tentative D call: TRBD1 (6 bases). The CDR3 sequence is 16 residues long. V lost 4 bases to trimming and J lost 2 bases, with 15 bases between them. The CDR3, as DNA: TGTGCCAGCAGTTCCGAGGGGGGCGCAGGCAATCAGCCCCAGCATTTT. Translated, it gives CASSSEGGAGNQPQHF.

J is TRBJ2-1 and V is TRBV7-2, with 12 bases matching TRBD2. The ends lost 7 bases at V and 8 bases at J; junction bases unmatched: 9. Germline CDR1 reads SGHTA; CDR2 reads FQGNSA. The CDR3 contains 15 residues. For the CDR3, the DNA is TGTGCCAGCACCCAGACTAGCGGGAGTTGGGATGAGCAGTTCTTC. Protein product: CASTQTSGSWDEQFF. Supplemented by reference TRBV7-2 and TRBJ2-1, the full variable domain reads GAGVSQSPSNKVTEKGKDVELRCDPISGHTALYWYRQSLGQGLEFLIYFQGNSAPDKSGLPSDRFSAERTGGSVSTLTIQRTQQEDSAVYLCASTQTSGSWDEQFFGPGTRLTVL.

This clonotype was seen only a few times. The chain is built from TRBV4-2 and TRBJ1-6; TRBD1 is a possible D gene (6 bases). The CDR3 is made up of 16 amino acids. Trimming took 4 bases from V and 7 from J, leaving 17 bases between them. CDR1 is LGHNA and CDR2 is YNFKEQ in the germline V gene. CDR3 nucleotide sequence: TGTGCCAGCAGCCGAGAACAGGGCTCTGGGAATTCACCCCTCCACTTT. Its translation is CASSREQGSGNSPLHF.

The chain joins TRBV4-2 to TRBJ2-1; D may match TRBD1 or TRBD2 (6 bases each). Matching the DNA end better, TRBJ2-7 makes the J call doubtful. The CDR3 has 15 amino acids. The V gene's germline CDR1 is LGHNA and CDR2 YNFKEQ. The CDR3 coding sequence is TGTGCCAGCAGCCAAGCTCGGGGGCCATACTACGAGCAGTACTTC. Amino acids: CASSQARGPYYEQYF.

This clonotype was detected a few times. The chain recombines TRBV6-1 with TRBJ1-1; D is uncertain. This CDR3 comprises 16 residues. Germline V gene sequence: CDR1 MNHNS, CDR2 SASEGT. V lost 4 bases to trimming and J lost 1 base, with 16 bases between them. The CDR3 sequence: CASSGPPGLPNTEAFF. CDR3 sequence (DNA): TGTGCCAGCAGTGGTCCTCCAGGACTGCCGAACACTGAAGCTTTCTTT.

The rearrangement joins TRBV5-6 to TRBJ1-4; 7 bases are a match to TRBD1. With V trimmed by 0 bases and J by 5 bases, 7 bases remained unmatched. CDR1 is SGHDT and CDR2 is YYEEEE in the germline V gene. This CDR3 is built from 16 residues. The CDR3 reads CASSLVEGAENEKLFF. CDR3 in DNA: TGTGCCAGCAGCTTGGTGGAGGGGGCTGAGAATGAAAAACTGTTTTTT.